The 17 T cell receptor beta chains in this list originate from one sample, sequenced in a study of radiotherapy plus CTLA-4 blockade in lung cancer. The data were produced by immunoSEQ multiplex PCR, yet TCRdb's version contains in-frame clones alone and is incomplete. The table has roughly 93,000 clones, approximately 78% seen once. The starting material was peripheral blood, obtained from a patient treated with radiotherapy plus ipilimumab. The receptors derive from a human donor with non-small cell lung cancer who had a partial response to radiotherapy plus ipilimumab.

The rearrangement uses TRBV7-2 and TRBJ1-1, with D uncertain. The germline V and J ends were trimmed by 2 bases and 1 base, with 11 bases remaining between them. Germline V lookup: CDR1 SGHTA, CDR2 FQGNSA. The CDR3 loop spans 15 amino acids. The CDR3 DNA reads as TGTGCCAGCAGCTTAACGGGGTATCAGAACACTGAAGCTTTCTTT. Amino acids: CASSLTGYQNTEAFF.

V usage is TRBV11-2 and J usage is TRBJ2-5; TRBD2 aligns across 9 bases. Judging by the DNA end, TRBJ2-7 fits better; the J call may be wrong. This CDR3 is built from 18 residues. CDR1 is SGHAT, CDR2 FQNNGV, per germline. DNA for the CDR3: TGTGCCAGCAGCGGAGATCAGGGAGAAGCGGGAGGCTCCTACGAGCAGTACTTC. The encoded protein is CASSGDQGEAGGSYEQYF.

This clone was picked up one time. The CDR3 DNA is TGTGCCTGGGGGATAGGGCTAGGGGGCGGTAGCACTGAAGCTTTCTTT. Amino acid sequence: CAWGIGLGGGSTEAFF. The chain recombines TRBV30 with TRBJ1-1; 7 bases line up with TRBD1. Germline V gives CDR1 GTSNPN, CDR2 SVGIG (reference sequence). Trimming took 5 bases from V and 4 from J; bases not matched to a gene: 16. This CDR3 is 16 amino acids long.

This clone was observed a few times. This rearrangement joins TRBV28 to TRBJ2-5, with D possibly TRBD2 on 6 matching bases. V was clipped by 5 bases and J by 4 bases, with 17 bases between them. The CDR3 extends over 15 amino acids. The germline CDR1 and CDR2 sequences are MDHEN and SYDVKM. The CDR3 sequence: CASSPRAGRGETQYF. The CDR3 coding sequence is TGTGCCAGCAGTCCCCGGGCGGGGAGAGGAGAGACCCAGTACTTC.

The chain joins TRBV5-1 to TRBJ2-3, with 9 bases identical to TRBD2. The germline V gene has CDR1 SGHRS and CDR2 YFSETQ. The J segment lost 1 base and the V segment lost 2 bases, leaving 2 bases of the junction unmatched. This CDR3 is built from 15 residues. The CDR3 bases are TGCGCCAGCAGCTTTAGCGGGAGAGGCACAGATACGCAGTATTTT. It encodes CASSFSGRGTDTQYF. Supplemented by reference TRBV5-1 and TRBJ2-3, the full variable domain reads KAGVTQTPRYLIKTRGQQVTLSCSPISGHRSVSWYQQTPGQGLQFLFEYFSETQRNKGNFPGRFSGRQFSNSRSEMNVSTLELGDSALYLCASSFSGRGTDTQYFGPGTRLTVL.

CDR3 in amino acids: CASMPGQGLQPQHF. The CDR3 nucleotides are TGTGCCAGCATGCCCGGACAGGGGCTCCAGCCCCAGCATTTT. V gene TRBV27 combines with J gene TRBJ1-5; 9 nucleotides align to TRBD1. This CDR3 has 14 amino acids. CDR1 and CDR2 from the germline V gene are MNHEY and SMNVEV (reference sequence). V lost 7 bases to trimming and J lost 7 bases; unmatched junction nucleotides: 8.

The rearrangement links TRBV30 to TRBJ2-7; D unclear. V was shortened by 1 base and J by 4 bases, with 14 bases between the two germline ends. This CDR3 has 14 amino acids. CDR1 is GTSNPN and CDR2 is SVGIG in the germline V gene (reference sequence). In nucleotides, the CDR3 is TGTGCCTGGAGTGAAGGCGGTTCCTCTTACGAGCAGTACTTC. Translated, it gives CAWSEGGSSYEQYF. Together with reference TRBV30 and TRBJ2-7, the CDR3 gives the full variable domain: SQTIHQWPATLVQPVGSPLSLECTVEGTSNPNLYWYRQAAGRGLQLLFYSVGIGQISSEVPQNLSASRPQDRQFILSSKKLLLSDSGFYLCAWSEGGSSYEQYFGPGTRLTVT.

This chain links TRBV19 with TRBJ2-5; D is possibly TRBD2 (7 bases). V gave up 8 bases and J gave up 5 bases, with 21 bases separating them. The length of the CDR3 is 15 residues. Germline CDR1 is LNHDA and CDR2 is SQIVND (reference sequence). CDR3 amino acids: CASSLALGGAETQYF. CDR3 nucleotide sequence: TGTGCCAGTTCCTTAGCGTTAGGGGGGGCGGAGACCCAGTACTTC. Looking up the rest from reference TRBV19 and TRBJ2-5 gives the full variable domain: DGGITQSPKYLFRKEGQNVTLSCEQNLNHDAMYWYRQDPGQGLRLIYYSQIVNDFQKGDIAEGYSVSREKKESFPLTVTSAQKNPTAFYLCASSLALGGAETQYFGPGTRLLVL.

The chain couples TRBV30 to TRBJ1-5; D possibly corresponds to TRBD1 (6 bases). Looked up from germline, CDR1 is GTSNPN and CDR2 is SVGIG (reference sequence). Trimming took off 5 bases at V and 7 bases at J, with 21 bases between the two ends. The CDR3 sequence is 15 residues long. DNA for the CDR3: TGTGCCTGGCGGGGAGGGGGGACCGCCGGACAGCCCCAGCATTTT. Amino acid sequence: CAWRGGGTAGQPQHF.

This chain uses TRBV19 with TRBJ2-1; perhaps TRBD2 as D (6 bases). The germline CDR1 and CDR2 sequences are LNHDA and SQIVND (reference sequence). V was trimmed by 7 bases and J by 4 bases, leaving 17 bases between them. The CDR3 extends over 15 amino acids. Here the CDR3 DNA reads TGTGCCAGTACCCCGGGACTGTTCTTATACAATGAGCAGTTCTTC. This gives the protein CASTPGLFLYNEQFF.

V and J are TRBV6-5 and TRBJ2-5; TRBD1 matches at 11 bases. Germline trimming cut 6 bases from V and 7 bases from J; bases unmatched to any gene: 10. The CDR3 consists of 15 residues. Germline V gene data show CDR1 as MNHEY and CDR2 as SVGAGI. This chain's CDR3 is CASRPDRGREGTQYF. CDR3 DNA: TGTGCCAGCAGACCGGACAGGGGGCGTGAGGGGACCCAGTACTTC.

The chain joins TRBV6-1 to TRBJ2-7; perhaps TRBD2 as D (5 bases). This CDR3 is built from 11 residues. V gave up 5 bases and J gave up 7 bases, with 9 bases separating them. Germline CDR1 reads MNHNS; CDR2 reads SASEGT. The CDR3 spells CASSKGSEQYF. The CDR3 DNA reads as TGTGCCAGCAGTAAAGGGAGTGAGCAGTACTTC.

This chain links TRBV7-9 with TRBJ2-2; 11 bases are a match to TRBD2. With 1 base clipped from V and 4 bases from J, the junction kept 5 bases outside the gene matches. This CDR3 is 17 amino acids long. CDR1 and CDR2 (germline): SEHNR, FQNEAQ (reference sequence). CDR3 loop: CASSLVSGRAGTGELFF. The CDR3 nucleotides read TGTGCCAGCAGCTTAGTTAGCGGGAGGGCCGGCACCGGGGAGCTGTTTTTT.

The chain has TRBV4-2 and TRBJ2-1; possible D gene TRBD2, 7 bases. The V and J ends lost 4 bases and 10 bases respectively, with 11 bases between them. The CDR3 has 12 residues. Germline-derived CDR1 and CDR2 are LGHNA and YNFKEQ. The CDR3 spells CASSPTGGEQFF. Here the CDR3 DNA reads TGTGCCAGCAGCCCCACGGGGGGCGAGCAGTTCTTC.

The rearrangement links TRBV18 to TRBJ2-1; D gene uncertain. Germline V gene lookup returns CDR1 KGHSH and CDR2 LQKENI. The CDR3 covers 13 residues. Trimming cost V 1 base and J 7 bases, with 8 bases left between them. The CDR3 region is CASSPLPGNEQFF. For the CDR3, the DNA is TGTGCCAGCTCACCACTTCCCGGGAATGAGCAGTTCTTC.

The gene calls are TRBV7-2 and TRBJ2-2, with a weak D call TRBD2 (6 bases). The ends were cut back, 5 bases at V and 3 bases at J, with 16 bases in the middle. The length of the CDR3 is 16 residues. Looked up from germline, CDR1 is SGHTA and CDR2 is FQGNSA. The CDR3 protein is CASSPAGTGYTGELFF. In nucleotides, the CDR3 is TGTGCCAGCAGCCCCGCCGGGACTGGATACACCGGGGAGCTGTTTTTT. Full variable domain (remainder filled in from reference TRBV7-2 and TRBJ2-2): GAGVSQSPSNKVTEKGKDVELRCDPISGHTALYWYRQSLGQGLEFLIYFQGNSAPDKSGLPSDRFSAERTGGSVSTLTIQRTQQEDSAVYLCASSPAGTGYTGELFFGEGSRLTVL.

The CDR3 DNA is TGTGCCAGCAGTTACGGAGGACTGGCGACCTACGAGCAGTACTTC. This gives the protein CASSYGGLATYEQYF. V usage is TRBV6-6 and J usage is TRBJ2-7, with TRBD2 as a possible D gene (5 bases). Trimming removed 2 bases from V and 2 bases from J, with 13 bases in between. There are 15 residues in the CDR3. From germline, CDR1 is MNHNY and CDR2 SVGAGI (reference sequence).